Listed below are T cell receptor beta chains from one sample, sequenced in a study of blood T cell repertoires in COVID-19. The protocol was immunoSEQ multiplex PCR, while the TCRdb copy is restricted to in-frame clones and leaves out a portion. Of 200,000 to 250,000 clones detected, approximately 86% appear once; the ten largest clones hold 1.3%. The sequenced sample consisted of peripheral blood. These receptors all stem from a woman between 25 and 40 years old with COVID-19, enrolled during active disease. CDR3s include the opening cysteine and the closing phenylalanine or tryptophan. The D gene is left open where the match is weak. Rows give clone size only sometimes, using once, few, many, or a class for an expanded clone.

NA	TRBV7-2	TRBJ2-2	NA	CASSLTQGWTGELFF	TGTGCCAGCAGCTTAACACAGGGATGGACCGGGGAGCTGTTTTTT
NA	TRBV2	TRBJ1-1	TRBD1	CASRKTGDTEAFF	TGTGCCAGCAGGAAGACAGGGGACACTGAAGCTTTCTTT
once	TRBV19	TRBJ2-1	TRBD1	CASSKTGNENEQFF	TGTGCCAGTAGTAAGACAGGGAATGAGAATGAGCAGTTCTTC
NA	TRBV12-3/TRBV12-4	TRBJ1-6	TRBD1	CASSSGGNSPLHF	TGTGCCAGCAGTTCAGGGGGTAATTCACCCCTCCACTTT
NA	TRBV7-8	TRBJ1-2	TRBD1	CASSTRDRAAYGYTF	TGTGCCAGCAGCACACGGGACAGGGCTGCCTATGGCTACACCTTC
once	TRBV9	TRBJ1-5	TRBD1	CASSRDRGPNQPQHF	TGTGCCAGCAGCAGGGACAGGGGGCCCAATCAGCCCCAGCATTTT
NA	TRBV7-3	TRBJ2-7	NA	CASSSRPGEQYF	TGTGCCAGCAGCTCACGGCCAGGGGAGCAGTACTTC
few	TRBV5-4	TRBJ1-2	TRBD1	CASSLVGQGIYGYTF	TGTGCCAGCAGCTTGGTGGGACAGGGGATCTATGGCTACACCTTC
few	TRBV15	TRBJ2-2	NA	CATSRDRASEELFF	TGTGCCACCAGCAGAGATCGGGCTAGCGAGGAGCTGTTTTTT
NA	TRBV3-1/TRBV3-2	TRBJ2-7	TRBD2	CASSHALAGGQGEQYF	TGTGCCAGCAGCCACGCCCTAGCGGGAGGGCAAGGCGAGCAGTACTTC
NA	TRBV30	TRBJ1-2	NA	CAWSLQDGGYTF	TGTGCCTGGAGTCTACAGGATGGAGGCTACACCTTC
NA	TRBV19	TRBJ2-2	NA	CASSNPTNTGELFF	TGTGCCAGTAGCAACCCTACGAACACCGGGGAGCTGTTTTTT